This T cell receptor beta chain was recorded in a study of blood T cell repertoires in COVID-19. The wider study: T cells, B-cell-depleted T cells, or PBMCs supplied cDNA or gDNA.

Per the study methods: Researchers report that nucleated cell counts were estimated from reference gene primer amplification. Assay: immunoSEQ multiplex PCR; the TCRdb copy retains only in-frame clones and omits some. V and J calls and clone size are as listed in that table; D and trimming were resolved from the DNA. The data contain some 270,000 clones, 85% of them singletons. Participants came from 20 to 25 US areas, aged roughly 18 to 89 years. Germline CDR1 reads MNHEY; CDR2 reads SMNVEV (reference sequence). Between the trimmed V and J ends, which lost 7 bases and 5 bases, there was a span of 17 bases. The CDR3 is made up of 14 amino acids.

Sequencing was done on a sample of PBMCs or T cells enriched from blood (not recorded which). The chain joins TRBV27 to TRBJ1-1; D may be TRBD1 (6 bases). The origin of this receptor is a woman between 50 and 59 years old with acute COVID-19. The CDR3 DNA reads TGTGCCAGCATGCGACCAGGGGTCTGGACTGAAGCTTTCTTT. It codes for CASMRPGVWTEAFF.